This T cell receptor beta chain stems from a study of immune evolution from preneoplasia to lung adenocarcinoma. Findings and caveats of the study: Highest clonality occurred in KRAS-mutant, not EGFR-mutant or double wild-type, nodules.

TCRdb keeps only in-frame clones here, not all; method: immunoSEQ multiplex PCR. The sample has roughly 3,000 clones; roughly 70% are singletons. Concerning this clone itself: Its target is not known.

V was shortened by 4 bases and J by 3 bases, with 15 bases between the two germline ends. The CDR3 is made up of 16 amino acids. Germline V gives CDR1 KGHSH, CDR2 LQKENI. The chain recombines TRBV18 with TRBJ2-2; D is tentatively TRBD1 or TRBD2 (5 bases each). The specimen was FFPE lung adenocarcinoma in situ tissue. This receptor was obtained from a person aged 55-79 years with lung adenocarcinoma. The CDR3 reads CASSLRGESHTGELFF. The CDR3 DNA reads as TGTGCCAGCTCACTGAGGGGTGAATCCCACACCGGGGAGCTGTTTTTT.